This TCR beta chain appears in the sequencing data of a study of blood T cell repertoires in COVID-19. V was shortened by 5 bases and J by 7 bases, with 17 bases between the two germline ends. The CDR3 sequence is 14 residues long. From germline, CDR1 is MNHEY and CDR2 SVGAGI. The table came from immunoSEQ multiplex PCR; TCRdb's copy has only in-frame clones and leaves some out. Among 650,000 to 800,000 clones listed, about 87% were seen once. The sequence derives from a woman under 30 with acute or convalescent COVID-19. The specimen was peripheral blood. The gene calls are TRBV6-5 and TRBJ1-1; possibly TRBD1 for D (6 bases). The CDR3 DNA reads as TGTGCCAGCAGTCGGACTGCTTGGGGGCATGAAGCTTTCTTT. Protein sequence: CASSRTAWGHEAFF.